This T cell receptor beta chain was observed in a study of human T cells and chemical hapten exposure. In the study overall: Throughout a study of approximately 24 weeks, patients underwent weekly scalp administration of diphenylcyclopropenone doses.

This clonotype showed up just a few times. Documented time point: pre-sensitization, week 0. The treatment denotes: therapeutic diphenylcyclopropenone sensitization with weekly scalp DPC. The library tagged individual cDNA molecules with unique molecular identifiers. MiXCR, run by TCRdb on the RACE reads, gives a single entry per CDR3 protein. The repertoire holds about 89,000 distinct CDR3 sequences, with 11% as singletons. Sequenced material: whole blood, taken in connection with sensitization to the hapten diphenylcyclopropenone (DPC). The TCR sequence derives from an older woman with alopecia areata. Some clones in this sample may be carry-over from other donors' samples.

The CDR3 spells CSARIRAYEQYF. The CDR3 coding sequence is TGCAGTGCTAGAATCCGCGCCTACGAGCAGTACTTC. The gene calls are TRBV20-1 and TRBJ2-7; D uncertain. This CDR3 has 12 residues. From germline, CDR1 is DFQATT and CDR2 SNEGSKA (reference sequence). V was pared by 2 bases and J by 2 bases, with 7 bases between.